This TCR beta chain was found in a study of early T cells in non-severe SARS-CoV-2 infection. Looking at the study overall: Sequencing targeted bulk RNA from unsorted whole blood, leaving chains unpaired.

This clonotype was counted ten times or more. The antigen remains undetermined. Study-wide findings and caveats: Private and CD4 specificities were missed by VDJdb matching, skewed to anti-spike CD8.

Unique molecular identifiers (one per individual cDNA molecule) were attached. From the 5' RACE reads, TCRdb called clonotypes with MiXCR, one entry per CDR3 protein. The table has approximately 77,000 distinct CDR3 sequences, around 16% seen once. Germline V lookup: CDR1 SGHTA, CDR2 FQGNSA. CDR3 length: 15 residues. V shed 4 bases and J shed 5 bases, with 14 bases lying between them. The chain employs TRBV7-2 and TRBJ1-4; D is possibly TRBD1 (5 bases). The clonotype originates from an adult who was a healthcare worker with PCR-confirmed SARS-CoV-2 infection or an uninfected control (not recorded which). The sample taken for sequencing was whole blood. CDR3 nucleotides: TGTGCCAGCAGCTCTGGGGGGGGACTCAATGAAAAACTGTTTTTT. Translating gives CASSSGGGLNEKLFF.